The 8 T cell receptor beta chains presented below share a single source sample, sequenced in a study of T cell responses to AZD1222 COVID-19 vaccine. Profiling relied on immunoSEQ multiplex PCR, and the TCRdb table lists in-frame clones only, not all of them. This table has 79,000 or so clones, 60% to 85% appearing once. The sample consisted of peripheral blood, taken 28 days after the second dose of the MenACWY control vaccine. These receptors all stem from an adult who received the MenACWY meningococcal vaccine as a control.

This chain links TRBV7-9 with TRBJ2-7; D is possibly TRBD1 or TRBD2 (5 bases each). The germline V gene has CDR1 SEHNR and CDR2 FQNEAQ (reference sequence). This CDR3 spans 15 amino acids. Trimming removed 1 base from V and 3 bases from J, with 13 bases in between. The CDR3 DNA reads TGTGCCAGCAGCTTAGGCCAGGGAGTCGACTACGAGCAGTACTTC. It specifies CASSLGQGVDYEQYF.

This chain joins TRBV19 and TRBJ2-6; D is possibly TRBD1 or TRBD2 (5 bases each). V gave up 9 bases and J gave up 4 bases, with 10 bases separating them. The CDR3 has 13 residues. The germline gives CDR1 LNHDA, CDR2 SQIVND (reference sequence). The CDR3 here is CASGTRGANVLTF. For the CDR3, the DNA is TGTGCCAGCGGGACGAGGGGGGCCAACGTCCTGACTTTC.

For this clone: One junction end does not reproduce the germline sequence, and a read error may be involved. This chain connects TRBV7-8 to TRBJ1-6; 7 bases agree with TRBD1. The germline CDR1 and CDR2 sequences are SGHVS and FQNEAQ. This CDR3 is built from 16 residues. CDR3 amino acids: CASTLQGIAYNSPLHF. The CDR3 region has the DNA TGTGCCAGCACCTTACAGGGGATAGCCTATAATTCACCCCTCCACTTT.

The chain recombines TRBV28 with TRBJ2-1; 7 bases align to TRBD1. The CDR3 covers 19 residues. Germline trimming cut 1 base from V and 4 bases from J; bases unmatched to any gene: 16. Per germline, CDR1 MDHEN and CDR2 SYDVKM. CDR3 residues: CASSLLYLKPGQLYNEQFF. CDR3 coding DNA: TGTGCCAGCAGTTTATTGTACCTTAAGCCGGGACAGCTATACAATGAGCAGTTCTTC. Supplemented by reference TRBV28 and TRBJ2-1, the full variable domain reads DVKVTQSSRYLVKRTGEKVFLECVQDMDHENMFWYRQDPGLGLRLIYFSYDVKMKEKGDIPEGYSVSREKKERFSLILESASTNQTSMYLCASSLLYLKPGQLYNEQFFGPGTRLTVL.

There are a few counts of this clone. The sample has other DNA sequences that encode this CDR3 too. The V and J genes are TRBV5-1 and TRBJ1-2; D might be TRBD1 (6 bases). This CDR3 comprises 13 residues. In germline, CDR1 is SGHRS, CDR2 YFSETQ. V was clipped by 0 bases and J by 6 bases, with 9 bases between them. The CDR3 protein is CASSLGRGDGYTF. DNA for the CDR3: TGCGCCAGCAGCTTGGGCAGGGGTGATGGCTACACCTTC.

This chain joins TRBV7-9 and TRBJ2-1; 9 bases match TRBD2. The J segment lost 10 bases and the V segment lost 5 bases, leaving 3 bases of the junction unmatched. Germline V lookup: CDR1 SEHNR, CDR2 FQNEAQ (reference sequence). The CDR3 runs to 12 residues. CDR3 sequence: CASSRGLAEQFF. The CDR3, as DNA: TGTGCCAGCAGCAGGGGACTAGCCGAGCAGTTCTTC.

This chain links TRBV12-3 or TRBV12-4 with TRBJ1-5; 7 bases align to TRBD1. V was pared by 5 bases and J by 3 bases, with 1 base of the junction left unmatched. This CDR3 contains 13 residues. The CDR3 bases are TGTGCCAGCAGTGGGACAGTCAATCAGCCCCAGCATTTT. It is translated as CASSGTVNQPQHF.

The CDR3 DNA follows: TGCGCCAGCAGCTTGGATTTTCCGGGAAGCACAGATACGCAGTATTTT. Its translation: CASSLDFPGSTDTQYF. This chain connects TRBV5-1 to TRBJ2-3; D perhaps matches TRBD2 (5 bases). Trimming removed 0 bases at V and 0 bases at J, with 11 bases between. Germline V gene sequence: CDR1 SGHRS, CDR2 YFSETQ. The CDR3 has 16 residues.